This TCR beta chain emerged from a study of shared clonotypes between healthy human individuals. In germline, CDR1 is SGHAT, CDR2 FQNNGV. The CDR3 is made up of 17 amino acids. V shed 3 bases, J shed 2 bases, and the junction held 10 bases outside the gene matches. Method: immunoSEQ multiplex PCR; TCRdb's copy keeps in-frame clones and lacks some. The top ten hold roughly 40% of the sample, which has approximately 95,000 clones, about 68% seen once. The sequenced sample consisted of memory CD8+ T cells sorted from blood. Subset reported: CD45RO+ cells pooled with CCR7-negative TemRA cells. This clonotype was sampled from a man aged 30-40 years in good health. The chain employs TRBV11-2 and TRBJ2-3; 8 bases are shared with TRBD2. The CDR3 loop reads CASSLGSGRGSTDTQYF. CDR3 bases: TGTGCCAGCAGCTTGGGGAGCGGGAGAGGGTCCACAGATACGCAGTATTTT. Full variable domain (remainder filled in from reference TRBV11-2 and TRBJ2-3): EAGVAQSPRYKIIEKRQSVAFWCNPISGHATLYWYQQILGQGPKLLIQFQNNGVVDDSQLPKDRFSAERLKGVDSTLKIQPAKLEDSAVYLCASSLGSGRGSTDTQYFGPGTRLTVL.